Following are 27 T cell receptor beta chains from one sample sequenced in a study of cytomegalovirus exposure and HLA in healthy donors. PCR primers comprised 60 Vbeta and 13 Jbeta primers. The table came from immunoSEQ multiplex PCR; TCRdb's copy has only in-frame clones and leaves some out. The sample consists of around 79,000 clones, 65% to 85% of them appearing once. Sequencing input: PBMCs. These receptors were collected from a woman in her forties in good health and CMV-seropositive.

CDR3 coding DNA: TGCAGCGTCGGACAGGCTCCTAATGAAAAACTGTTTTTT. The encoded protein is CSVGQAPNEKLFF. This chain links TRBV29-1 with TRBJ1-4; 7 nucleotides line up with TRBD1. In germline, CDR1 is SQVTM, CDR2 ANQGSEA. The CDR3 extends over 13 amino acids. Trimming at V came to 6 bases and at J to 3 bases, leaving 4 bases not matched to a gene. The variable domain in full, completed from reference TRBV29-1 and TRBJ1-4, reads SAVISQKPSRDICQRGTSLTIQCQVDSQVTMMFWYRQQPGQSLTLIATANQGSEATYESGFVIDKFPISRPNLTFSTLTVSNMSPEDSSIYLCSVGQAPNEKLFFGSGTQLSVL.

The CDR3 loop reads CASSFQGVNTEAFF. DNA for the CDR3: TGTGCCAGCAGCTTTCAGGGGGTGAACACTGAAGCTTTCTTT. The chain is built from TRBV5-4 and TRBJ1-1, with TRBD1 matching over 7 bases. The germline V gene encodes CDR1 SGHNT and CDR2 YYREEE (reference sequence). CDR3 length: 14 amino acids. With V trimmed by 2 bases and J by 0 bases, 1 base remained unmatched.

CDR3 in DNA: TGTGCCAGCAGCTTCCGGTGGAGACTAGCGGGGGAGAACACCGGGGAGCTGTTTTTT. It is translated as CASSFRWRLAGENTGELFF. The chain is built from TRBV7-2 and TRBJ2-2, with TRBD2 matching over 12 bases. The J segment lost 1 base and the V segment lost 3 bases, leaving 9 bases of the junction unmatched. There are 19 residues in the CDR3. Per germline, CDR1 SGHTA and CDR2 FQGNSA.

The rearrangement joins TRBV7-9 to TRBJ2-1; D gene ambiguous. The CDR3 has 14 amino acids. Germline V gene data show CDR1 as SEHNR and CDR2 as FQNEAQ (reference sequence). V lost 3 bases and J 7 bases, leaving 13 bases between the germline ends. As DNA, the CDR3 is TGTGCCAGCAGCTTGTCAGTTGTTTTTAATGAGCAGTTCTTC. As protein: CASSLSVVFNEQFF.

V usage is TRBV5-1 and J usage is TRBJ1-5; 9 bases are shared with TRBD1. CDR1 SGHRS and CDR2 YFSETQ come from the germline V gene. V gave up 4 bases and J gave up 4 bases; unmatched junction bases: 3. This CDR3 is 14 amino acids long. DNA of the CDR3: TGCGCCAGCAGCCCCGGGACAGGGAATCAGCCCCAGCATTTT. Encoded protein: CASSPGTGNQPQHF. The whole variable domain, remainder taken from reference TRBV5-1 and TRBJ1-5, is KAGVTQTPRYLIKTRGQQVTLSCSPISGHRSVSWYQQTPGQGLQFLFEYFSETQRNKGNFPGRFSGRQFSNSRSEMNVSTLELGDSALYLCASSPGTGNQPQHFGDGTRLSIL.

The rearrangement joins TRBV5-4 to TRBJ2-3; TRBD2 aligns across 11 bases. The CDR3 is made up of 19 amino acids. The germline V gene encodes CDR1 SGHNT and CDR2 YYREEE (reference sequence). J lost 0 bases, V lost 4 bases, and 13 bases had no gene match. CDR3 bases: TGTGCCAGCAGCCCGACTAGCGGGACTTCACGTTCTAGCACAGATACGCAGTATTTT. Its translation: CASSPTSGTSRSSTDTQYF.

The rearrangement links TRBV6-5 to TRBJ2-4, with 9 bases matching TRBD1. This CDR3 is built from 13 residues. Germline V gene data show CDR1 as MNHEY and CDR2 as SVGAGI. V trimming: 6 bases; J trimming: 7 bases; junction bases outside the gene matches: 4. The CDR3 bases are TGTGCCAGCAGCTCGGACAGGGGCAACATTCAGTACTTC. Protein: CASSSDRGNIQYF.

This clone was observed a few times. V usage is TRBV6-5 and J usage is TRBJ1-1; D gene unclear. V lost 10 bases and J lost 1, with 7 bases in between. The CDR3 spans 11 residues. CDR1 and CDR2 (germline): MNHEY, SVGAGI. CDR3: CATRGNTEAFF. In nucleotides, the CDR3 is TGTGCCACTCGAGGGAACACTGAAGCTTTCTTT.

This clone was detected once. The chain couples TRBV5-1 to TRBJ1-1, with TRBD1 as a possible D gene (6 bases). V lost 4 bases and J lost 1, with 11 bases in between. CDR1 is SGHRS, CDR2 YFSETQ, per germline. The CDR3 is 14 amino acids. The DNA of the CDR3 is TGCGCCAGCAGCCCTGGACAGACGAACACTGAAGCTTTCTTT. Amino acid sequence: CASSPGQTNTEAFF.

This clone has more than one count but fewer than ten. This chain joins TRBV30 and TRBJ2-5; 10 bases are shared with TRBD2. The CDR3 is made up of 18 amino acids. The V gene end was trimmed by 3 bases and the J gene end by 2 bases; junction bases not matched to a gene: 15. Germline V gives CDR1 GTSNPN, CDR2 SVGIG (reference sequence). The CDR3, as DNA: TGTGCCTGGAGGTCCCTAGCGGGGGCCGTCAACGTACAAGAGACCCAGTACTTC. The encoded protein is CAWRSLAGAVNVQETQYF.

This clone appeared a few times. The chain carries TRBV4-2 and TRBJ2-5, with 8 bases identical to TRBD2. In germline, CDR1 is LGHNA, CDR2 YNFKEQ. The CDR3 consists of 15 residues. Trimming removed 4 bases from V and 5 bases from J; junction bases left unmatched: 9. CDR3 nucleotides: TGTGCCAGCAGCCGAGCGGGAGTGGAGGGGGAGACCCAGTACTTC. This sequence encodes CASSRAGVEGETQYF.

CDR3 residues: CSVEDLQYWGRVQFF. The CDR3 bases are TGCAGCGTTGAAGATCTTCAATACTGGGGGCGCGTCCAGTTCTTC. V usage is TRBV29-1 and J usage is TRBJ2-1; D might be TRBD1 (6 bases). Germline V gene sequence: CDR1 SQVTM, CDR2 ANQGSEA. The CDR3 has 15 residues. Between the trimmed V and J ends, which lost 0 bases and 13 bases, there was a span of 22 bases.

The genes are TRBV2 and TRBJ2-7; tentative D call: TRBD1 (5 bases). Germline assignment: CDR1 SNHLY and CDR2 FYNNEI. This CDR3 has 12 amino acids. The CDR3 DNA reads TGTTCCAACAAAGAGACAGCATACGAGCAGTACTTC. Protein: CSNKETAYEQYF.

V is TRBV27 and J is TRBJ2-2; 8 bases map to TRBD1. Germline CDR1 reads MNHEY; CDR2 reads SMNVEV (reference sequence). This CDR3 comprises 16 residues. V gave up 7 bases and J gave up 1 base; unmatched junction bases: 8. CDR3 region: CASTPGQVGNTGELFF. The DNA of the CDR3 is TGTGCCAGCACACCGGGACAGGTCGGGAACACCGGGGAGCTGTTTTTT.

This sequence joins TRBV4-2 and TRBJ2-1, with TRBD1 identical over 8 bases. The CDR3 has 15 amino acids. V trimming: 1 base; J trimming: 11 bases; junction bases outside the gene matches: 10. Germline CDR1 and CDR2: LGHNA and YNFKEQ. Written as DNA, the CDR3 is TGTGCCAGCAGCCAAGTCCAGGGGGCGCAAACCCAGCAGTTCTTC. Its translation: CASSQVQGAQTQQFF.

The chain has TRBV7-2 and TRBJ1-1; D uncertain. Germline V gene sequence: CDR1 SGHTA, CDR2 FQGNSA. The CDR3 length is 11 residues. Trimming took 4 bases from V and 2 from J, leaving 2 bases between them. Written as DNA, the CDR3 is TGTGCCAGCAGCTCAAACACTGAAGCTTTCTTT. Protein sequence: CASSSNTEAFF.

The J gene is TRBJ2-7, the V gene TRBV5-1; 8 nucleotides match TRBD2. V lost 2 bases, J lost 0 bases, and 4 bases stayed unmatched. CDR1 SGHRS and CDR2 YFSETQ come from the germline V gene. The CDR3 runs 15 residues. The CDR3 sequence is CASSLGAGGSYEQYF. CDR3 coding DNA: TGCGCCAGCAGCTTAGGTGCGGGAGGCTCCTACGAGCAGTACTTC.

The chain is built from TRBV7-9 and TRBJ1-6, with 8 bases aligning to TRBD1. The germline CDR1 and CDR2 sequences are SEHNR and FQNEAQ (reference sequence). Germline trimming cut 5 bases from V and 10 bases from J; bases unmatched to any gene: 7. The CDR3 contains 14 residues. The CDR3: CASSQTGERSPLHF. The CDR3 region has the DNA TGTGCCAGCAGCCAGACAGGGGAGCGGTCACCCCTCCACTTT.

In its sample, this clone was seen a few times. The genes are TRBV18 and TRBJ2-2; 7 nucleotides align to TRBD2. This CDR3 spans 17 amino acids. CDR1 and CDR2 from the germline V gene are KGHSH and LQKENI. V shed 6 bases and J 4 bases; nucleotides not matched to a gene: 14. The CDR3: CASSPSRTRGITGELFF. The DNA for the CDR3 is TGTGCCAGCTCCCCCTCCCGGACTAGGGGAATCACCGGGGAGCTGTTTTTT.

This clone was detected only a few times. The J gene is TRBJ1-4, the V gene TRBV6-5, with a possible D match to TRBD1 (5 bases). Trimming took off 7 bases at V and 8 bases at J, with 14 bases between the two ends. This CDR3 is built from 13 residues. Germline V gene lookup returns CDR1 MNHEY and CDR2 SVGAGI. CDR3 DNA: TGTGCCAGCACGCAGGGAGGTTCCGAAAAACTGTTTTTT. It encodes CASTQGGSEKLFF.

The gene calls are TRBV6-4 and TRBJ2-3, with D perhaps TRBD2 (6 bases). There are 16 residues in the CDR3. Germline values: CDR1 MRHNA, CDR2 SNTAGT. V gave up 2 bases and J gave up 1 base, with 13 bases separating them. For the CDR3, the DNA is TGTGCCAGCAGTGACGATGCGGGATGGGGCACAGATACGCAGTATTTT. This translates into CASSDDAGWGTDTQYF.

Written as DNA, the CDR3 is TGTGCCAGCAGCCACTTGACAGGGGAGGGCACTGAAGCTTTCTTT. The encoded protein is CASSHLTGEGTEAFF. The J gene is TRBJ1-1, the V gene TRBV25-1; 8 nucleotides match TRBD1. With V trimmed by 6 bases and J by 4 bases, 10 bases remained unmatched. The CDR3 spans 15 residues. The germline V gene has CDR1 MGHDK and CDR2 SYGVNS.

The chain is built from TRBV6-6 and TRBJ2-1; TRBD2 might be the D (5 bases). CDR1 is MNHNY, CDR2 SVGAGI, per germline (reference sequence). The V end was cut by 4 bases, the J end by 1 base, with 11 bases between. The length of the CDR3 is 15 residues. CDR3 loop: CASSSPGFSYNEQFF. Here the CDR3 DNA reads TGTGCCAGCAGTTCCCCGGGATTTTCCTACAATGAGCAGTTCTTC.

The gene calls are TRBV7-9 and TRBJ1-2; perhaps TRBD1 as D (6 bases). CDR1 and CDR2 from the germline V gene are SEHNR and FQNEAQ (reference sequence). Trimming took 2 bases from V and 8 from J, leaving 12 bases between them. The CDR3 spans 13 residues. The CDR3 loop reads CASSLSGDRGYTF. DNA of the CDR3: TGTGCCAGCAGCTTATCAGGGGATCGGGGCTACACCTTC.

The chain combines TRBV5-1 with TRBJ2-2, with D hard to call. Trimming shortened V by 1 base and J by 1 base, and 11 bases separated the two germline ends. Germline CDR1 and CDR2: SGHRS and YFSETQ. The CDR3 contains 16 residues. The CDR3 reads CASSLFGQENTGELFF. CDR3 nucleotide sequence: TGCGCCAGCAGCTTGTTTGGGCAAGAGAACACCGGGGAGCTGTTTTTT. Full variable domain (rest looked up from reference TRBV5-1 and TRBJ2-2): KAGVTQTPRYLIKTRGQQVTLSCSPISGHRSVSWYQQTPGQGLQFLFEYFSETQRNKGNFPGRFSGRQFSNSRSEMNVSTLELGDSALYLCASSLFGQENTGELFFGEGSRLTVL.

V and J are TRBV12-5 and TRBJ1-1, with a possible D match to TRBD1 (5 bases). The length of the CDR3 is 14 residues. Germline V CDR1 and CDR2: LGHNT, FRNRAP. Between the trimmed V and J ends, which lost 6 bases and 4 bases, there was a span of 15 bases. DNA for the CDR3: TGTGCTAGTGGGACGCAGGGTTTCGTCACTGAAGCTTTCTTT. Translating gives CASGTQGFVTEAFF.

The chain links TRBV5-1 to TRBJ1-1; TRBD1 agrees at 9 bases. J lost 0 bases, V lost 7 bases, and 4 bases had no gene match. This CDR3 has 14 residues. Germline loops: CDR1 SGHRS, CDR2 YFSETQ. The CDR3 DNA sequence: TGCGCCAGCGGGACAGGGACAATGAACACTGAAGCTTTCTTT. It translates to CASGTGTMNTEAFF.